Following are 18 T cell receptor beta chains from one sample sequenced in a study of glioma-infiltrating T cells. Using RNA template, CDR3s of TCR alpha and beta were amplified with iRepertoire arm-PCR. In TCRdb, the multiplex PCR reads were re-called with MiXCR into one record per CDR3 protein. The sample consists of about 380,000 distinct CDR3 sequences, around 45% of them appearing once. Specimen: glioma tissue, nonneoplastic brain tissue, or PBMCs (not recorded which). The receptors come from a human donor with low-grade glioma or glioblastoma, undergoing nonglioma brain surgery, or in good health (not recorded which).

In regard to this clonotype: The CDR3 carries no conserved terminal phenylalanine or tryptophan, so it likely arises from a read error. The chain couples TRBV20-1 to TRBJ1-1; D is possibly TRBD1 (5 bases). V was cut by 5 bases and J by 3 bases, with 19 bases left in between. Germline CDR1 reads DFQATT; CDR2 reads SNEGSKA (reference sequence). This CDR3 region has 15 residues. The CDR3 nucleotides are TGCAGTGCTCAACTCGACACGAGAGGGGACACTGAAGCTTTCTAT. Encoded protein: CSAQLDTRGDTEAFY.

This sequence joins TRBV27 and TRBJ2-1; D not certain. Germline V gene data show CDR1 as MNHEY and CDR2 as SMNVEV (reference sequence). The CDR3 contains 12 residues. With 5 bases removed from V and 7 bases from J, the gap between germline ends came to 9 bases. The CDR3 sequence: CASSVVVNEQFF. CDR3 in DNA: TGTGCCAGCAGTGTAGTTGTAAATGAGCAGTTCTTC.

In its sample, this clonotype was seen a few times. The gene calls are TRBV7-2 and TRBJ1-6; tentative D call: TRBD1 (5 bases). Trimming removed 1 base at V and 6 bases at J, with 7 bases between. Germline assignment: CDR1 SGHTA and CDR2 FQGNSA. The CDR3 spans 14 residues. The CDR3 reads CASSLEGANSPLHF. The DNA of the CDR3 is TGTGCCAGCAGCTTAGAAGGGGCTAATTCACCCCTCCACTTT.

Only a few counts were recorded for this clonotype. The chain joins TRBV4-3 to TRBJ2-6; 9 bases agree with TRBD1. Germline CDR1 is LGHNA and CDR2 is YSLEER. The V segment lost 4 bases and the J segment 2 bases; nucleotides outside the gene matches: 12. The CDR3 length is 19 residues. CDR3: CASSRHQGTGRTGANVLTF. The CDR3 DNA follows: TGCGCCAGCAGCCGTCACCAGGGGACAGGGAGGACTGGGGCCAACGTCCTGACTTTC.

Regarding this clonotype: One end of the junction varies from germline; a read error may be responsible. The chain couples TRBV28 to TRBJ1-5, with TRBD1 matching 8 bases. The CDR3 contains 15 residues. Per germline, CDR1 MDHEN and CDR2 SYDVKM. In DNA form, the CDR3 reads TGTGCCAGCACGGGGACAGGTGAACCCAATAAGCCCCAGCATTTT. It translates to CASTGTGEPNKPQHF.

The V and J genes are TRBV29-1 and TRBJ2-3; 7 positions match TRBD2. Germline CDR1 is SQVTM and CDR2 is ANQGSEA. The CDR3 totals 14 residues. V lost 4 bases and J lost 2; bases outside the gene matches: 6. The CDR3 is CSVVVAGATDTQYF. CDR3 nucleotide sequence: TGCAGCGTTGTTGTGGCGGGAGCCACAGATACGCAGTATTTT.

About this clonotype itself: Given a much more abundant clone one base away, this may be a read error. The conserved final phenylalanine or tryptophan is absent from the CDR3, which likely points to a read error. This rearrangement joins TRBV20-1 to TRBJ2-3; weak D call: TRBD2 (5 bases). V was shortened by 6 bases and J by 2 bases, with 15 bases between the two germline ends. From germline, CDR1 is DFQATT and CDR2 SNEGSKA (reference sequence). The CDR3 consists of 14 residues. Here the CDR3 reads CSALLGAYTDTQYS. The CDR3 region has the DNA TGCAGTGCCCTGCTGGGAGCCTACACAGATACGCAGTATTCT.

As for this clonotype: A read error may be the cause here, since a much bigger clone is one base away. The V and J genes are TRBV4-1 and TRBJ2-7, with 10 bases identical to TRBD1. In germline, CDR1 is MGHRA, CDR2 YSYEKL. The CDR3 extends over 16 amino acids. CDR3 amino acids: CACSQDVGQGYYEQYF. The CDR3 region has the DNA TGTGCCTGCAGCCAAGATGTGGGACAGGGGTACTACGAGCAGTACTTC.

Notes on this clonotype: A read error may be the cause here, since a much bigger clone is one base away. The chain is built from TRBV6-2 or TRBV6-3 and TRBJ2-1; tentatively, D is TRBD2 (6 bases). V shed 4 bases and J shed 8 bases, with 21 bases lying between them. The CDR3 length is 16 residues. Germline V CDR1 and CDR2: MNHEY, SVGEGT. CDR3 sequence (DNA): TGTGCCAGCAGTTCCCCACCGGGACTCAAGTACGATGAGCAGTTCTTC. Its translation is CASSSPPGLKYDEQFF.

The chain uses TRBV4-1 and TRBJ1-1; D perhaps matches TRBD1 (5 bases). Per germline, CDR1 MGHRA and CDR2 YSYEKL. The CDR3 contains 15 residues. Trimming shortened V by 2 bases and J by 3 bases, and 13 bases separated the two germline ends. CDR3 DNA: TGCGCCAGCAGCCAACAGGGCCCGGGGTACACTGAAGCTTTCTTT. This encodes CASSQQGPGYTEAFF.

J is TRBJ1-2 and V is TRBV6-1, with 9 bases lining up with TRBD1. After removal of 6 bases from V and 4 bases from J, the junction contained 9 bases not matched to a gene. The CDR3 covers 15 residues. Germline lookup yields CDR1 MNHNS and CDR2 SASEGT. The CDR3 protein is CASSTYRGRIYGYTF. CDR3 coding DNA: TGTGCCAGCAGCACTTACAGGGGGCGTATCTATGGCTACACCTTC.

This clonotype showed up just a few times. The J gene is TRBJ1-5, the V gene TRBV19; D is possibly TRBD1 (6 bases). CDR3 length: 16 amino acids. Per germline, CDR1 LNHDA and CDR2 SQIVND (reference sequence). The V end lost 7 bases, the J end lost 0 bases, and 16 bases lay between the germline ends. The CDR3 protein is CASNRRTAYSNQPQHF. The CDR3 DNA reads as TGTGCCAGTAATAGGCGGACAGCCTATAGCAATCAGCCCCAGCATTTT.

This clonotype was picked up a small number of times. The rearrangement links TRBV28 to TRBJ2-1; possible D gene TRBD1, 6 bases. CDR3 length equals 17 residues. From germline, CDR1 is MDHEN and CDR2 SYDVKM. Trimming stripped 5 bases from V and 3 bases from J, with 20 bases between. The CDR3 spells CASSLTPGAGDYNEQFF. CDR3 coding DNA: TGTGCCAGCAGTCTGACCCCTGGGGCAGGGGACTACAATGAGCAGTTCTTC.

In nucleotides, the CDR3 is TGCGCCAGCAGCTTACTGACAGGGGTCGTCACAGATACGCAGTATTTT. This gives the protein CASSLLTGVVTDTQYF. V usage is TRBV5-1 and J usage is TRBJ2-3; 8 bases line up with TRBD1. Trimming cost V 2 bases and J 2 bases; bases outside gene matches: 7. Germline V gene lookup returns CDR1 SGHRS and CDR2 YFSETQ. This CDR3 spans 16 amino acids.

The J gene is TRBJ1-3, the V gene TRBV7-6, with a possible D match to TRBD1 (6 bases). CDR1 is SGHVS, CDR2 FNYEAQ, per germline. The CDR3 covers 14 residues. The CDR3 sequence is CATRQVYSGNTIYF. CDR3 bases: TGTGCTACCCGACAGGTGTACTCTGGAAACACCATATATTTT.

This clonotype was counted a single time. This chain joins TRBV5-8 and TRBJ2-3, with TRBD1 identical over 7 bases. Looked up from germline, CDR1 is SGHTS and CDR2 is YDEGEE. This CDR3 has 14 residues. J was trimmed by 4 bases and V by 6 bases; bases with no gene match: 8. CDR3 DNA: TGTGCCAGCATCTTTCACAGGGGTGCAGATACGCAGTATTTT. Translation gives CASIFHRGADTQYF.

The chain carries TRBV4-3 and TRBJ2-5; TRBD2 matches 9 bases. Germline V gene data show CDR1 as LGHNA and CDR2 as YSLEER. V was pared by 3 bases and J by 2 bases, with 1 base of the junction left unmatched. This CDR3 is built from 14 residues. CDR3 amino acids: CASSHLAGQETQYF. In nucleotides, the CDR3 is TGCGCCAGCAGCCACCTAGCGGGGCAAGAGACCCAGTACTTC.

The J gene is TRBJ1-5, the V gene TRBV19, with D hard to call. The CDR3 covers 13 residues. V shed 5 bases and J shed 2 bases, with 7 bases lying between them. Germline CDR1 and CDR2: LNHDA and SQIVND (reference sequence). The CDR3, as DNA: TGTGCCAGTAGTTGGGATCGCAATCAGCCCCAGCATTTT. It translates to CASSWDRNQPQHF.